This TCR beta chain was observed in a study of technical replicates of blood from several donors. This clone was seen a handful of times. V lost 5 bases and J lost 8, with 18 bases in between. The CDR3 runs 15 residues. Looked up from germline, CDR1 is SGHNT and CDR2 is YENEEA. Here immunoSEQ multiplex PCR was the method, and the copy in TCRdb shows in-frame clones only, minus some. The table has around 81,000 clones, almost 96% seen once. Sequenced input: T cells isolated from PBMCs. The chain uses TRBV11-3 and TRBJ2-2, with D perhaps TRBD1 (6 bases). The receptor was derived from a human donor in good health. CDR3 sequence reads: CASSPQTLQGGELFF. Written as DNA, the CDR3 is TGTGCCAGCAGCCCTCAGACGTTGCAGGGGGGGGAGCTGTTTTTT.